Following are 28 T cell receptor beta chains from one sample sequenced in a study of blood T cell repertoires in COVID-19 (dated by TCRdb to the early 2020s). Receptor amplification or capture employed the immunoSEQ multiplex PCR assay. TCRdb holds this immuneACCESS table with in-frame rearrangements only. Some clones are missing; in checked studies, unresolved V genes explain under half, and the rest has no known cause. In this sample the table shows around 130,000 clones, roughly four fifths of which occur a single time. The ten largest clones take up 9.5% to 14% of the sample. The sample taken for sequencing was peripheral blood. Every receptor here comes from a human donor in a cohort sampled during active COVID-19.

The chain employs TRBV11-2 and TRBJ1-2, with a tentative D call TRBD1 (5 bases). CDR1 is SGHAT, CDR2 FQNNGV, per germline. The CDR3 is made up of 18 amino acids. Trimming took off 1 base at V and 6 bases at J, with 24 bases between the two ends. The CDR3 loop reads CASSLGGAGSEFKNGYTF. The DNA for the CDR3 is TGTGCCAGCAGCTTAGGCGGGGCAGGGTCGGAATTTAAGAATGGCTACACCTTC.

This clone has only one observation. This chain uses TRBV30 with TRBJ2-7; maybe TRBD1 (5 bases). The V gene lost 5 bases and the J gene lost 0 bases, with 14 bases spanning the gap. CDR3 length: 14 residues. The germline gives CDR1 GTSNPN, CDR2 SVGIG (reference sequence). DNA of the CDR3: TGTGCCTGGCGTACAGGTAGCCGCTCCTACGAGCAGTACTTC. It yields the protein CAWRTGSRSYEQYF.

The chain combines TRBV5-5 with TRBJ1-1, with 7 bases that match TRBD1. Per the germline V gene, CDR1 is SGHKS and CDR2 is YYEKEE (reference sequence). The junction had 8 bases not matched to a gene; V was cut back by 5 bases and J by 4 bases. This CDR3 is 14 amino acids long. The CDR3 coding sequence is TGTGCCAGCAGGGAGACAGGGTTGCGCACTGAAGCTTTCTTT. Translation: CASRETGLRTEAFF.

The CDR3 DNA follows: TGTGCCAGCAGTACCCAACAGGAATACTATGGCTACACCTTC. This translates into CASSTQQEYYGYTF. V is TRBV27 and J is TRBJ1-2; D possibly corresponds to TRBD1 (5 bases). V gave up 5 bases and J gave up 3 bases, with 13 bases separating them. Germline CDR1 MNHEY, CDR2 SMNVEV (reference sequence). The CDR3 spans 14 residues.

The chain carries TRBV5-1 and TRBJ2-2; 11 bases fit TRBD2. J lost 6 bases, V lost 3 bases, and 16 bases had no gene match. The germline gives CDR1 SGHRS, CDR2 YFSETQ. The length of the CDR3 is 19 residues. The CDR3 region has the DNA TGCGCCAGCAGCTCGGGGGGGACTAGCGGCCTCAAGGGTGCCGGGGAGCTGTTTTTT. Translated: CASSSGGTSGLKGAGELFF.

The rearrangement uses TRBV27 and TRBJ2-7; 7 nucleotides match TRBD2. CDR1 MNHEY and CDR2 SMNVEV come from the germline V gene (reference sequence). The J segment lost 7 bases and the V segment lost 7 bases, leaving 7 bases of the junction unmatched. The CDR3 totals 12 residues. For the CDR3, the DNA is TGTGCCAGCAAAGCTCCGCGGGGGGAGCAGTACTTC. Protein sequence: CASKAPRGEQYF.

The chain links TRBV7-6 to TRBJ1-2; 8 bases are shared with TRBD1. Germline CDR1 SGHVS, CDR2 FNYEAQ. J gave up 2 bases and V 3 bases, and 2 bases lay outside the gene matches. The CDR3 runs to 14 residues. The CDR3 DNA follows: TGTGCCAGCAGCTTGGGGACAGGCAACTATGGCTACACCTTC. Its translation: CASSLGTGNYGYTF.

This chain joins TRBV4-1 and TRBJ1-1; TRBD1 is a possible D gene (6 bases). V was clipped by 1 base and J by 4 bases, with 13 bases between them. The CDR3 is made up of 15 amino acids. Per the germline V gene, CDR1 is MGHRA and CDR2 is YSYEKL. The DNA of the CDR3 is TGCGCCAGCAGCCAAGGGTGGGGGCGGACCACTGAAGCTTTCTTT. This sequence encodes CASSQGWGRTTEAFF.

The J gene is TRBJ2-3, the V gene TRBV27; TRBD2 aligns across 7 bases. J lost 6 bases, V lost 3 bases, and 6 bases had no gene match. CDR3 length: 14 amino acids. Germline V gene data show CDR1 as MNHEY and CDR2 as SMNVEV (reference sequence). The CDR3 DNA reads TGTGCCAGCAGTTTCTTGGACGGGGGGGATACGCAGTATTTT. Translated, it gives CASSFLDGGDTQYF.

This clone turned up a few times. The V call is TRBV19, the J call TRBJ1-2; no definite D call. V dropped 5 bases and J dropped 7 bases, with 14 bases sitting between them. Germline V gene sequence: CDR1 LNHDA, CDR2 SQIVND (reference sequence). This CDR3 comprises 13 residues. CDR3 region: CASSLGERRGYTF. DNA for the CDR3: TGTGCCAGTAGTCTCGGAGAGCGGCGTGGCTACACCTTC.

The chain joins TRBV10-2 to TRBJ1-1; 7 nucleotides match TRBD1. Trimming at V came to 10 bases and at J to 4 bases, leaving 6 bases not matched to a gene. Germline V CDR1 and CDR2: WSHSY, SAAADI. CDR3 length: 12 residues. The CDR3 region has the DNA TGCGCCATCCAGGGGGGCGGCACTGAAGCTTTCTTT. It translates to CAIQGGGTEAFF.

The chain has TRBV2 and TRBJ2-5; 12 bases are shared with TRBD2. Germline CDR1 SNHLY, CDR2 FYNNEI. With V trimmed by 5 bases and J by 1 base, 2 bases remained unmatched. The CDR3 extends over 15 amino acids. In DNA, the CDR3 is TGTGCCAGCAGTCTGACTAGCGGGGGCCAAGAGACCCAGTACTTC. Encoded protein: CASSLTSGGQETQYF.

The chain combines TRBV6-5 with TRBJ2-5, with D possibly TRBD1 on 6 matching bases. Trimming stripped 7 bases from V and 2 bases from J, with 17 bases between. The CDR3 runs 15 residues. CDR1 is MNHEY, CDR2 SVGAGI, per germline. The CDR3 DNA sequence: TGTGCCAGCACCTCACCCGGGACACCTCAAGAGACCCAGTACTTC. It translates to CASTSPGTPQETQYF.

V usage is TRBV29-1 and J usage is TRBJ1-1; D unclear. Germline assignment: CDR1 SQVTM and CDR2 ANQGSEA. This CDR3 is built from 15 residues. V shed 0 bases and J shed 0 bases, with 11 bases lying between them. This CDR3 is CSVEDTGGMNTEAFF. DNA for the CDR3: TGCAGCGTTGAAGACACCGGCGGGATGAACACTGAAGCTTTCTTT.

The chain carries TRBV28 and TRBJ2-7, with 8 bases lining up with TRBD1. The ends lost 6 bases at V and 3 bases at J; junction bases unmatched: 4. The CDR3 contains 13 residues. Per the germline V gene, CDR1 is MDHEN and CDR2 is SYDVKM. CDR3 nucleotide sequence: TGTGCCAGCAGGAATGGACAGGGCTACGAGCAGTACTTC. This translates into CASRNGQGYEQYF.

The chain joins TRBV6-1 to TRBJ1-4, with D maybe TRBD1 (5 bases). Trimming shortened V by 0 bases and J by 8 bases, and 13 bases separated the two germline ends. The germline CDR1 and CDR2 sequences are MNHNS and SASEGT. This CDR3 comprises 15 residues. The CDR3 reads CASSEARGGGEKLFF. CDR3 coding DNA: TGTGCCAGCAGTGAAGCGCGCGGGGGTGGGGAAAAACTGTTTTTT.

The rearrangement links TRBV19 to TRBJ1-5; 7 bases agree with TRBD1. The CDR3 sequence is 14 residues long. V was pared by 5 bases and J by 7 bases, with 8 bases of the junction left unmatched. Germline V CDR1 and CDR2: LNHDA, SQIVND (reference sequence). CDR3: CASSVRDRGQPQHF. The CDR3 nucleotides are TGTGCCAGTAGTGTCCGGGACAGAGGGCAGCCCCAGCATTTT.

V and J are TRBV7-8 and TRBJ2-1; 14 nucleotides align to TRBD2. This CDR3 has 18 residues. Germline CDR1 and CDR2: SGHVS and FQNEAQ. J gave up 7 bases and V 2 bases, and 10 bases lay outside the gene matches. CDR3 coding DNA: TGTGCCAGCAGCTTACCTAGGAGACTAGCGGGGGGGCGTAATGAGCAGTTCTTC. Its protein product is CASSLPRRLAGGRNEQFF.

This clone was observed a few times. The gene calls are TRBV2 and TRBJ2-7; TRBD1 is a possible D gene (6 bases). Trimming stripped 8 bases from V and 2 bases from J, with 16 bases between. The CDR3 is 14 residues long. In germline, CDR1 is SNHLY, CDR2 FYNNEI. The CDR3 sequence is CASWSDRSAYEQYF. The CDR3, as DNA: TGTGCCAGCTGGTCCGACAGGTCCGCCTACGAGCAGTACTTC.

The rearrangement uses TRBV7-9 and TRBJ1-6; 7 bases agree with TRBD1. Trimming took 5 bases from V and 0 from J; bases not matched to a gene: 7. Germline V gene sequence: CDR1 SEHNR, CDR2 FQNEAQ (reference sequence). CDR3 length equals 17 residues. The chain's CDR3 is CASSVGQPLSYNSPLHF. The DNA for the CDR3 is TGTGCCAGCAGCGTGGGACAGCCCCTCTCCTATAATTCACCCCTCCACTTT.

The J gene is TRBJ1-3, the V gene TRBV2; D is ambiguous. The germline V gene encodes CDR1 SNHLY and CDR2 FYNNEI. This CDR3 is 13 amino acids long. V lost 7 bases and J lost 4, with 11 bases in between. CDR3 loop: CASMLALGNTIYF. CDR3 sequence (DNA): TGTGCCAGCATGCTGGCTCTGGGAAACACCATATATTTT.

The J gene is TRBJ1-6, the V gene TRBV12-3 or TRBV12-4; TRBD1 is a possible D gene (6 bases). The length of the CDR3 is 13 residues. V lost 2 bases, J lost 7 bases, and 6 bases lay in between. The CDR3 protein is CASSLQGNSPLHF. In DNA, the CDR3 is TGTGCCAGCAGTTTACAGGGGAATTCACCCCTCCACTTT.

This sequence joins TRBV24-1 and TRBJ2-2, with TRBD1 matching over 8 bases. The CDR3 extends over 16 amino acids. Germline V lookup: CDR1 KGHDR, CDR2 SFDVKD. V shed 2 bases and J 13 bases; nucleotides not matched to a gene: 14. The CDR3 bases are TGTGCCACCAGTGATTCTTCCGGGACAGGTAGAAGATGGCTGTTTTTT. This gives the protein CATSDSSGTGRRWLFF.

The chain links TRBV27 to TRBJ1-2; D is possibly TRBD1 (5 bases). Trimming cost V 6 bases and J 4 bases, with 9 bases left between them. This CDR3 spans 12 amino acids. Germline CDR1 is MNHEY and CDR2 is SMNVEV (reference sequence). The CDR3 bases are TGTGCCAGCAGAGACAGCCTCTATGGCTACACCTTC. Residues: CASRDSLYGYTF.

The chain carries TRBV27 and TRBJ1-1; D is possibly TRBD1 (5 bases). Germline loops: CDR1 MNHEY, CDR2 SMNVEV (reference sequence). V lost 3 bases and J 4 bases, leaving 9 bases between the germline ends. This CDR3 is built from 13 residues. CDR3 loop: CASSFTGATEAFF. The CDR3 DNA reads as TGTGCCAGCAGTTTTACAGGCGCCACTGAAGCTTTCTTT.

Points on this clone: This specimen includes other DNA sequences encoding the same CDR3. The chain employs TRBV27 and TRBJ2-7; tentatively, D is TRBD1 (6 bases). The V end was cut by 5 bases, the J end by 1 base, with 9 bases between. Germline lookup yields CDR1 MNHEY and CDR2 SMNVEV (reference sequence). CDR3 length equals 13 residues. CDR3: CASSLDSSYEQYF. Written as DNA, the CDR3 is TGTGCCAGCAGTCTGGACAGTTCCTACGAGCAGTACTTC.

For the CDR3, the DNA is TGTGCCAGCACCCCCCGGCCCAGGGAAGATACGCAGTATTTT. Its protein product is CASTPRPREDTQYF. The chain couples TRBV5-4 to TRBJ2-3; tentatively, D is TRBD1 (5 bases). The CDR3 sequence is 14 residues long. CDR1 and CDR2 from the germline V gene are SGHNT and YYREEE (reference sequence). The V and J ends lost 6 bases and 5 bases respectively, with 16 bases between them.

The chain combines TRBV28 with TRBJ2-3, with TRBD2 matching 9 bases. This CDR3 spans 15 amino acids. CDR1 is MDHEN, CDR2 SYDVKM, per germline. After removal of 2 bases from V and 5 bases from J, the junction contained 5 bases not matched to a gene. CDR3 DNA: TGTGCCAGCAGTTTAGTGTTGCGGGGGGGAGATACGCAGTATTTT. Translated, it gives CASSLVLRGGDTQYF.